This T cell receptor (beta chain) originates from a study of blood T cell repertoires in COVID-19. Measured with immunoSEQ multiplex PCR; TCRdb has only the in-frame clones, and not every one. Of about 200,000 clones listed, approximately 80% are singletons. The V end was cut by 3 bases, the J end by 2 bases, with 11 bases between. The length of the CDR3 is 15 residues. The germline V gene has CDR1 KGHSH and CDR2 LQKENI. This clone was seen just once. Sequencing was done on a sample of PBMCs or T cells enriched from blood (not recorded which). The receptor's source is a woman aged 40 to 50 with acute COVID-19. The rearrangement links TRBV18 to TRBJ2-1; D might be TRBD1 (5 bases). The CDR3 DNA reads as TGTGCCAGCTCACCGGGCAGGGTACCCTACAATGAGCAGTTCTTC. This gives the protein CASSPGRVPYNEQFF.